A selection of T cell receptor beta chains follows, all from one sample in a study of blood T cell repertoires in COVID-19. Sequencing was performed with immunoSEQ multiplex PCR; in TCRdb, only in-frame clones are kept and a portion is missing. The table has tens of thousands of clones, over 80% seen once; the top ten hold approximately 11%. Specimen: peripheral blood. Receptors originate from a human donor with active COVID-19. The donor label of this sample is uncertain. The CDR3 runs from the conserved cysteine through the conserved F or W. D genes are given only for firm matches. Clone size, where shown, is once, few, many, or a class for clones that have expanded.

v_gene: TRBV2; d_gene: -; len: 13; j_gene: TRBJ2-1; abundance: once; CDR3nt: TGTGCCAGCAGTGATGACAGCTACAATGAGCAGTTCTTC; CDR3aa: CASSDDSYNEQFF
v_gene: TRBV5-1; d_gene: -; len: 13; j_gene: TRBJ1-1; abundance: -; CDR3nt: TGCGCCAGCAGCTTGGCCCTTTACGGGGAAGCTTTCTTT; CDR3aa: CASSLALYGEAFF
v_gene: TRBV4-2; d_gene: -; len: 15; j_gene: TRBJ1-3; abundance: -; CDR3nt: TGTGCCAGCAGCCCCGAGCCGGGGTCTGGAAACACCATATATTTT; CDR3aa: CASSPEPGSGNTIYF
v_gene: TRBV23-1; d_gene: -; len: 15; j_gene: TRBJ2-3; abundance: -; CDR3nt: TGCGCCAGCGGGGCTATGGCAGGGCGTACAGATACGCAGTATTTT; CDR3aa: CASGAMAGRTDTQYF
v_gene: TRBV5-1; d_gene: TRBD1; len: 16; j_gene: TRBJ1-1; abundance: -; CDR3nt: TGCGCCAGCAGCTCCGGGACAGGGGGCCTGAACACTGAAGCTTTCTTT; CDR3aa: CASSSGTGGLNTEAFF
v_gene: TRBV9; d_gene: TRBD1; len: 16; j_gene: TRBJ1-1; abundance: -; CDR3nt: TGTGCCAGCAGCCCTGGACAGGAAAAGGGGTACACTGAAGCTTTCTTT; CDR3aa: CASSPGQEKGYTEAFF
v_gene: TRBV6-1; d_gene: -; len: 15; j_gene: TRBJ2-7; abundance: medium-sized; CDR3nt: TGTGCCAGCAGTGAAGGGGTCGGGGGCTCCTACGAGCAGTACTTC; CDR3aa: CASSEGVGGSYEQYF
v_gene: TRBV18; d_gene: -; len: 15; j_gene: TRBJ2-7; abundance: -; CDR3nt: TGTGCCAGCTCACCTTGGGGAGGCGGAGCCTACGAGCAGTACTTC; CDR3aa: CASSPWGGGAYEQYF
v_gene: TRBV19; d_gene: -; len: 14; j_gene: TRBJ2-3; abundance: -; CDR3nt: TGTGCCAGTAGACCGCGGGGACGCACAGATACGCAGTATTTT; CDR3aa: CASRPRGRTDTQYF
v_gene: TRBV10-2; d_gene: -; len: 19; j_gene: TRBJ1-1; abundance: -; CDR3nt: TGCGCCAGCAGACCCAGGCAGGGGCGAGGTCTGGGTAGGAACACTGAAGCTTTCTTT; CDR3aa: CASRPRQGRGLGRNTEAFF
v_gene: TRBV24-1; d_gene: TRBD1; len: 14; j_gene: TRBJ1-2; abundance: -; CDR3nt: TGTGCCACCAGTTCTACAGGGGGTGTCTATGGCTACACCTTC; CDR3aa: CATSSTGGVYGYTF
v_gene: TRBV15; d_gene: -; len: 14; j_gene: TRBJ2-3; abundance: -; CDR3nt: TGTGCCACCAGCAGAGGATCGTTAGGGGGTACGCAGTATTTT; CDR3aa: CATSRGSLGGTQYF
v_gene: TRBV6-5; d_gene: -; len: 14; j_gene: TRBJ1-2; abundance: once; CDR3nt: TGTGCCAGCAGTTACAGGGGGGGCGGCTATGGCTACACCTTC; CDR3aa: CASSYRGGGYGYTF
v_gene: TRBV6-2/TRBV6-3; d_gene: TRBD1; len: 15; j_gene: TRBJ1-5; abundance: -; CDR3nt: TGTGCCAGCAGCCCCGGACAGGCTAGCAATCAGCCCCAGCATTTT; CDR3aa: CASSPGQASNQPQHF
v_gene: TRBV4-1; d_gene: TRBD2; len: 19; j_gene: TRBJ2-2; abundance: -; CDR3nt: TGCGCCAGCAGCCAAGAAGGAATAGCGGGAGGGCCAGGCACCGGGGAGCTGTTTTTT; CDR3aa: CASSQEGIAGGPGTGELFF
v_gene: TRBV5-4; d_gene: TRBD1; len: 16; j_gene: TRBJ2-1; abundance: -; CDR3nt: TGTGCCAGCAGCCGTACCGGGACAGGGGATTACAATGAGCAGTTCTTC; CDR3aa: CASSRTGTGDYNEQFF
v_gene: TRBV3-1/TRBV3-2; d_gene: TRBD2; len: 16; j_gene: TRBJ2-3; abundance: -; CDR3nt: TGTGCCAGCAGCCATCGCGGGGGTTCGAACACAGATACGCAGTATTTT; CDR3aa: CASSHRGGSNTDTQYF
v_gene: TRBV28; d_gene: TRBD2; len: 15; j_gene: TRBJ2-5; abundance: -; CDR3nt: TGTGCCAGCGGACGGACTAGCGGGCTTCAAGAGACCCAGTACTTC; CDR3aa: CASGRTSGLQETQYF
v_gene: TRBV11-2; d_gene: TRBD1; len: 18; j_gene: TRBJ2-7; abundance: -; CDR3nt: TGTGCCAGCAGCTTAAGTTTTGGCCGGGACAGGCGATCCTACGAGCAGTACTTC; CDR3aa: CASSLSFGRDRRSYEQYF
v_gene: TRBV4-1; d_gene: TRBD1; len: 17; j_gene: TRBJ2-1; abundance: -; CDR3nt: TGCGCCAGCAGCCACTACCCGACAGGGAGCTCCTACAATGAGCAGTTCTTC; CDR3aa: CASSHYPTGSSYNEQFF
v_gene: TRBV3-1/TRBV3-2; d_gene: TRBD2; len: 15; j_gene: TRBJ2-7; abundance: few; CDR3nt: TGTGCCAGCAGCCAGGGACTAGCGGGAGGCTACGAGCAGTACTTC; CDR3aa: CASSQGLAGGYEQYF
v_gene: TRBV28; d_gene: -; len: 15; j_gene: TRBJ2-1; abundance: -; CDR3nt: TGTGCCAGCAGTTTCAGTCTAGCGCCATCAATGGGGCAGTTCTTC; CDR3aa: CASSFSLAPSMGQFF
v_gene: TRBV11-3; d_gene: TRBD2; len: 18; j_gene: TRBJ2-1; abundance: once; CDR3nt: TGTGCCAGCAGCTTAGGGTCCAGCGGGGGCCCGATTGACAATGAGCAGTTCTTC; CDR3aa: CASSLGSSGGPIDNEQFF
v_gene: TRBV18; d_gene: -; len: 14; j_gene: TRBJ1-2; abundance: -; CDR3nt: TGTGCCAGCTCACCATCACTGCCTAACTATGGCTACACCTTC; CDR3aa: CASSPSLPNYGYTF
v_gene: TRBV20-1; d_gene: -; len: 11; j_gene: TRBJ2-5; abundance: -; CDR3nt: TGCAGTGCCACGGCCGGGGAGACCCAGTACTTC; CDR3aa: CSATAGETQYF
v_gene: TRBV7-2; d_gene: TRBD1; len: 19; j_gene: TRBJ2-6; abundance: -; CDR3nt: TGTGCCAGCAGCTTGGCCGGGACAGGGACATCCTCTGGGGCCAACGTCCTGACTTTC; CDR3aa: CASSLAGTGTSSGANVLTF
v_gene: TRBV18; d_gene: -; len: 13; j_gene: TRBJ1-1; abundance: -; CDR3nt: TGTGCCAGCTCTCAGACTGTGAACACTGAAGCTTTCTTT; CDR3aa: CASSQTVNTEAFF
v_gene: TRBV5-5; d_gene: -; len: 16; j_gene: TRBJ1-5; abundance: -; CDR3nt: TGTGCCAGCAGTCGAGGTCGGGACACAAAGAATCAGCCCCAGCATTTT; CDR3aa: CASSRGRDTKNQPQHF
v_gene: TRBV4-1; d_gene: TRBD2; len: 16; j_gene: TRBJ2-1; abundance: -; CDR3nt: TGCGCCAGCAGCCAAGATCCCCCTACTAGCGGGGAGCAGCAGTTCTTC; CDR3aa: CASSQDPPTSGEQQFF
v_gene: TRBV11-2; d_gene: TRBD1; len: 16; j_gene: TRBJ2-3; abundance: -; CDR3nt: TGTGCCAGCAGCTTTGGGTTCACAGGGGGCGCAGATACGCAGTATTTT; CDR3aa: CASSFGFTGGADTQYF
v_gene: TRBV9; d_gene: -; len: 12; j_gene: TRBJ1-2; abundance: few; CDR3nt: TGTGCCAGCAGCGGAGGACAGCAATCTCTGCACTTC; CDR3aa: CASSGGQQSLHF
v_gene: TRBV6-5; d_gene: -; len: 12; j_gene: TRBJ2-3; abundance: -; CDR3nt: TGTGCCAGCAATACGGCGGGAGATACGCAGTATTTT; CDR3aa: CASNTAGDTQYF
v_gene: TRBV7-9; d_gene: TRBD1; len: 13; j_gene: TRBJ2-7; abundance: -; CDR3nt: TGTGCCAGCAGCTTGGGACAGCACTACGAGCAGTACTTC; CDR3aa: CASSLGQHYEQYF
v_gene: TRBV19; d_gene: -; len: 17; j_gene: TRBJ1-5; abundance: -; CDR3nt: TGTGCCAGTAGTGGGCCTGTTGGTGCAATTAGCAATCAGCCCCAGCATTTT; CDR3aa: CASSGPVGAISNQPQHF
v_gene: TRBV2; d_gene: TRBD2; len: 15; j_gene: TRBJ2-7; abundance: -; CDR3nt: TGTGCCAGCAGTGCCCTAGCGGGGTCCGGATACGAGCAGTACTTC; CDR3aa: CASSALAGSGYEQYF
v_gene: TRBV19; d_gene: TRBD1; len: 16; j_gene: TRBJ1-3; abundance: once; CDR3nt: TGTGCCAGTAGTATATCCGGACAGGGCTCTGGAAACACCATATATTTT; CDR3aa: CASSISGQGSGNTIYF
v_gene: TRBV6-4; d_gene: -; len: 15; j_gene: TRBJ2-3; abundance: once; CDR3nt: TGTGCCAGCAGTGACTCGAGACTAGGGACAGATACGCAGTATTTT; CDR3aa: CASSDSRLGTDTQYF
v_gene: TRBV28; d_gene: TRBD2; len: 14; j_gene: TRBJ2-2; abundance: -; CDR3nt: TGTGCCAGCAGATCTAGCGGGAGGGCCCTGGAGCTGTTTTTT; CDR3aa: CASRSSGRALELFF
v_gene: TRBV6-5; d_gene: TRBD1; len: 14; j_gene: TRBJ1-1; abundance: -; CDR3nt: TGTGCCAGCAGGTTGGACAGGGGCCACACTGAAGCTTTCTTT; CDR3aa: CASRLDRGHTEAFF
v_gene: TRBV18; d_gene: -; len: 13; j_gene: TRBJ2-1; abundance: -; CDR3nt: TGTGCCAGCTCACCAGAGACGCGGCTCGAGCAGTTCTTC; CDR3aa: CASSPETRLEQFF
v_gene: TRBV28; d_gene: -; len: 13; j_gene: TRBJ2-2; abundance: -; CDR3nt: TGTGCCACTGGAGGGGGCGCGATCGGGGAGCTGTTTTTT; CDR3aa: CATGGGAIGELFF
v_gene: TRBV27; d_gene: -; len: 14; j_gene: TRBJ1-2; abundance: once; CDR3nt: TGTGCCAGCAGTTTGGGTCAGGGGAACTATGGCTACACCTTC; CDR3aa: CASSLGQGNYGYTF
v_gene: TRBV13; d_gene: TRBD1; len: 13; j_gene: TRBJ1-1; abundance: -; CDR3nt: TGTGCCAGCAGCCCATACAGGGGGACTGAAGCTTTCTTT; CDR3aa: CASSPYRGTEAFF